Described below is a single TCR beta chain sequence and its context. Its antigen remains unidentified. The data are from a study of shared clonotypes between healthy human individuals. The study, taken as a whole, reports: In general, naive subsets displayed greater estimated richness than memory subsets did.

Germline CDR1 and CDR2: MNHEY and SMNVEV (reference sequence). V shed 2 bases and J shed 2 bases, with 11 bases lying between them. CDR3 length: 15 amino acids. Deep-level settings were used for running the assay. Produced via immunoSEQ multiplex PCR; TCRdb's table is partial and in-frame only. Here the sample spans about 2.3 million clones, 93% being singletons. Sequencing was done on a sample of naive CD4+ T cells from PBMCs. The subset is: CD45RA+ positively selected. The sequence was collected from a man aged 18-30 years in good health. Some clones in this sample may be carry-over from other donors' samples. The chain has TRBV27 and TRBJ2-3; D is possibly TRBD1 (5 bases). The CDR3 DNA follows: TGTGCCAGCAGTTTAGGGCAGGGATACACAGATACGCAGTATTTT. Translation: CASSLGQGYTDTQYF.